A single sample is the source of the 15 T cell receptor beta chains below, sequenced in a study of CD8 T cells in Susac syndrome. When the RNA was reverse transcribed, random hexamers were used with an input of 0.5 to 1 ug. TCRdb re-derived calls from the immunoSEQ multiplex PCR reads in MiXCR, one entry per CDR3 protein. The data show 330,000 or so distinct CDR3 sequences, approximately 85% seen once. Sequencing input: CD8+ T cells from PBMCs. The receptors stem from a human donor with multiple sclerosis.

The rearrangement joins TRBV9 to TRBJ2-1, with D perhaps matching TRBD1 or TRBD2 (7 bases each). V lost 2 bases and J 10 bases, leaving 10 bases between the germline ends. Germline lookup yields CDR1 SGDLS and CDR2 YYNGEE. CDR3 size: 12 residues. DNA for the CDR3: TGTGCCAGCAGCGTCAGGGGGGGCGAGCAGTTCTTC. Encoded protein: CASSVRGGEQFF.

The sample holds one count of this clonotype. The chain is built from TRBV6-5 and TRBJ2-2; 8 bases are a match to TRBD2. This CDR3 spans 15 amino acids. Per the germline V gene, CDR1 is MNHEY and CDR2 is SVGAGI. V shed 7 bases, J shed 6 bases, and the junction held 10 bases outside the gene matches. The CDR3, as DNA: TGTGCCAGCATTAGCCGGGGGGGGCTTGCCGGGGAGCTGTTTTTT. Protein: CASISRGGLAGELFF.

The rearrangement links TRBV6-1 to TRBJ2-1; weak D call: TRBD2 (6 bases). Germline CDR1 is MNHNS and CDR2 is SASEGT. The germline V and J ends were trimmed by 4 bases and 9 bases, with 22 bases remaining between them. The CDR3 runs 16 residues. In DNA, the CDR3 is TGTGCCAGCAGTGGTTTTATTCGCGCGATGGGGGGTGAGCAGTTCTTC. This encodes CASSGFIRAMGGEQFF.

The chain recombines TRBV5-6 with TRBJ1-2, with TRBD1 as a possible D gene (5 bases). The V end was cut by 4 bases, the J end by 0 bases, with 13 bases between. Germline assignment: CDR1 SGHDT and CDR2 YYEEEE. The CDR3 sequence is 15 residues long. Here the CDR3 DNA reads TGTGCCAGCAGCGGACACAGAGTCACTAACTATGGCTACACCTTC. Translation gives CASSGHRVTNYGYTF.

The chain is built from TRBV10-2 and TRBJ2-7; D unclear. CDR1 and CDR2 from the germline V gene are WSHSY and SAAADI. The V and J ends lost 2 bases and 6 bases respectively, with 17 bases between them. This CDR3 has 15 residues. For the CDR3, the DNA is TGCGCCAGCAGTGAGCTGGTTGCCTTCTACGGCGAGCAGTACTTC. Translating it yields CASSELVAFYGEQYF.

V is TRBV6-2 or TRBV6-3 and J is TRBJ2-1; 12 nucleotides agree with TRBD2. This CDR3 comprises 17 residues. Losses at the gene ends were 4 bases for V and 9 bases for J; bases not matched to a gene: 13. Germline CDR1 and CDR2: MNHEY and SVGEGT. This CDR3 reads CASSFPIPGLAGSEQFF. Here the CDR3 DNA reads TGTGCCAGCAGTTTCCCGATACCTGGACTAGCGGGATCTGAGCAGTTCTTC.

This clonotype has only a few counts. The V call is TRBV4-3, the J call TRBJ1-1, with 7 bases identical to TRBD1. Germline lookup yields CDR1 LGHNA and CDR2 YSLEER. V was clipped by 4 bases and J by 0 bases; unmatched bases: 2. The CDR3 sequence is 14 residues long. The CDR3 region is CASSPGTVNTEAFF. The CDR3 region has the DNA TGCGCCAGCAGCCCGGGGACAGTGAACACTGAAGCTTTCTTT.

The J gene is TRBJ1-5, the V gene TRBV5-5, with D perhaps TRBD1 (6 bases). Per the germline V gene, CDR1 is SGHKS and CDR2 is YYEKEE (reference sequence). Trimming cost V 4 bases and J 8 bases, with 22 bases left between them. The CDR3 is 16 residues long. CDR3 coding DNA: TGTGCCAGCAGCGGCCGACAGGCGCATGGTGGGGAGCCCCAGCATTTT. Translated, it gives CASSGRQAHGGEPQHF.

V usage is TRBV28 and J usage is TRBJ2-7; 11 bases are a match to TRBD2. CDR3 length: 14 amino acids. The V segment lost 5 bases and the J segment 4 bases; nucleotides outside the gene matches: 4. The germline V gene has CDR1 MDHEN and CDR2 SYDVKM. The CDR3: CASSDSGRVYEQYF. CDR3 in DNA: TGTGCCAGCAGTGATAGCGGGAGGGTATACGAGCAGTACTTC.

The CDR3 sequence is CASSGGSGVYNEQFF. CDR3 nucleotides: TGTGCCAGCAGTGGGGGGAGCGGGGTATACAATGAGCAGTTCTTC. This chain links TRBV27 with TRBJ2-1; 7 bases fit TRBD2. CDR1 and CDR2 from the germline V gene are MNHEY and SMNVEV (reference sequence). The CDR3 is 15 residues long. The V gene end was trimmed by 5 bases and the J gene end by 4 bases; junction bases not matched to a gene: 8.

V gene TRBV7-2 combines with J gene TRBJ1-1, with D perhaps TRBD1 (5 bases). V lost 4 bases, J lost 6 bases, and 18 bases lay in between. Per germline, CDR1 SGHTA and CDR2 FQGNSA. The CDR3 length is 15 residues. Here the CDR3 DNA reads TGTGCCAGCAGCTCCGGGACCGAGCCGAATTCTGAAGCTTTCTTT. As protein: CASSSGTEPNSEAFF.

The CDR3 loop reads CAWSEAVNTGELFF. The CDR3 nucleotides read TGTGCCTGGAGCGAAGCGGTCAACACCGGGGAGCTGTTTTTT. The chain carries TRBV30 and TRBJ2-2, with TRBD2 as a possible D gene (5 bases). The ends were cut back, 3 bases at V and 2 bases at J, with 10 bases in the middle. In germline, CDR1 is GTSNPN, CDR2 SVGIG (reference sequence). This CDR3 is 14 amino acids long.

The chain combines TRBV11-2 with TRBJ2-5; TRBD2 agrees at 10 bases. The J segment lost 3 bases and the V segment lost 0 bases, leaving 7 bases of the junction unmatched. The CDR3 is 17 amino acids. Looked up from germline, CDR1 is SGHAT and CDR2 is FQNNGV. The CDR3: CASSLDGKLAGKETQYF. CDR3 DNA: TGTGCCAGCAGCTTAGATGGAAAACTAGCGGGGAAAGAGACCCAGTACTTC.

Concerning this clonotype itself: Since no conserved phenylalanine or tryptophan closes the CDR3, a read error is the likely cause. The V call is TRBV27, the J call TRBJ2-7; TRBD2 aligns across 11 bases. Germline lookup yields CDR1 MNHEY and CDR2 SMNVEV (reference sequence). This CDR3 comprises 15 residues. With 5 bases clipped from V and 4 bases from J, the junction kept 7 bases outside the gene matches. The CDR3 sequence: CASSPQTSGTYEQYL. CDR3 DNA sequence: TGTGCCAGCAGTCCCCAGACTAGCGGGACGTACGAGCAGTACCTC.

The chain carries TRBV2 and TRBJ2-7, with D perhaps matching TRBD2 (5 bases). Germline V gene data show CDR1 as SNHLY and CDR2 as FYNNEI. This CDR3 has 11 residues. Trimming cost V 11 bases and J 4 bases, with 12 bases left between them. The CDR3 protein is CASDGGYEQYF. As DNA, the CDR3 is TGTGCCTCTGACGGCGGGTACGAGCAGTACTTC.